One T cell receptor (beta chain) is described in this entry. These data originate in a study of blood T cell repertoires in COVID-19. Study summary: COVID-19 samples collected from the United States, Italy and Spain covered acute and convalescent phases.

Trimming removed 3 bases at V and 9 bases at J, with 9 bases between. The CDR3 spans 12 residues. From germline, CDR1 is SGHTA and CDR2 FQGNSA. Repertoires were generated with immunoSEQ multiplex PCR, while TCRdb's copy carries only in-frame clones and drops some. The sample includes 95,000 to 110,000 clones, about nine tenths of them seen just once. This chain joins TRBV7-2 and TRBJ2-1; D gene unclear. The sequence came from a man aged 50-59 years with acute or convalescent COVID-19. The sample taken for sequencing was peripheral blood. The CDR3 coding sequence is TGTGCCAGCAGCTTCGGGTCCATTGAGCAGTTCTTC. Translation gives CASSFGSIEQFF. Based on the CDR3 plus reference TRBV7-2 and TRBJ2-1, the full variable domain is GAGVSQSPSNKVTEKGKDVELRCDPISGHTALYWYRQSLGQGLEFLIYFQGNSAPDKSGLPSDRFSAERTGGSVSTLTIQRTQQEDSAVYLCASSFGSIEQFFGPGTRLTVL.